The T cell receptor (beta chain) described here comes from a study of blood T cell repertoires in COVID-19 (dated by TCRdb to 2019 to 2021). Regarding the study in general: Samples from collaborators originated in the United States, Italy and Spain and spanned both the acute and convalescent phases of COVID-19. The prospective study material was composed of cDNA or gDNA derived from T cells, B-cell-depleted T cells, or PBMCs. Deeply sampled blood TCRbeta repertoires from subjects exposed to, actively infected with, or recovered from COVID-19 were included in the dataset. The repertoires were made available in a free public database intended to serve as a resource for research on the immune response to SARS-CoV-2. The samples were drawn from the first 160 participants of the ongoing ImmuneRACE study and from 1,254 subjects provided by 6 global collaborators. The sample metadata nearly always contained a de-identified subject ID, COVID-19 status, age in years and sex. Where available, HLA class I and class II types were taken from metadata supplied by the sample provider and were not determined by assay-based typing.

The immunoSEQ Assay, a bias-controlled multiplex PCR, was used to amplify TCRbeta CDR3 regions from genomic DNA. The study's processing was this. The number of nucleated cells in each sample was estimated by amplification of reference gene primers within the assay. To quantify the absolute abundance of each unique TCRbeta CDR3 rearrangement, sequence reads were collapsed and filtered. Productive Simpson clonality was computed per sample as the square root of Simpson's diversity index over productive rearrangements. As stored in TCRdb, this immuneACCESS dataset retains in-frame rearrangements with V and J assigned. A fraction of the clones does not appear; measured against another copy, unresolved V genes explain less than half of the discrepancy, and the remainder lacks a known reason. V and J calls and clone size are those listed in that table; D and trimming were worked out from the DNA. In all, the sample holds around 200,000 clones, and around 86% of those were seen once. The ten largest clones add up to roughly 5% of the sample.

In the case of this clone: The antigen it binds to is not known. It has no much larger one-base neighbor in the sample; base qualities were not kept.

Each collaborating institution followed its own protocols to collect whole blood in K2EDTA tubes. For TCRbeta analysis, collaborator samples were shipped as frozen whole blood, as isolated PBMCs, or as DNA extracted from either sample type. Overall study outcomes, separate from this receptor: The amount of clinical and demographic metadata varied by source and participant and was provided uncurated.

From a lookup of the germline V gene, CDR1 and CDR2 are SGHTA and FQGTGA. The CDR3 covers 15 residues, taking in both the cysteine and the phenylalanine. Only the CDR3 region is kept as DNA, spanning 45 bases read in frame from base 1. V is cut by 1 base and J by 6 bases, and the space between the germline ends is 16 bases. This clonotype was sampled from a human donor in a cohort sampled during active COVID-19. The sequencing input was peripheral blood. The rearrangement joined TRBV7-3 to TRBJ2-7; the best D guess is TRBD1, with 5 bases matching. CDR3 region: CASSLNLGALVEQYF. The nucleotide sequence is given as TGTGCCAGCAGCTTAAACCTAGGGGCCTTGGTCGAGCAGTACTTC.